This T cell receptor (beta chain) was documented in a study of blood T cell repertoires in COVID-19. Study summary: The United States, Italy and Spain supplied acute and convalescent COVID-19 samples. Sources were T cells, B-cell-depleted T cells, or PBMCs; the material itself was cDNA or gDNA.

This clone was recorded only once. Germline CDR1 and CDR2: KGHSH and LQKENI. The CDR3 is made up of 15 amino acids. The ends lost 0 bases at V and 3 bases at J; junction bases unmatched: 3. Assay: immunoSEQ multiplex PCR; the TCRdb copy retains only in-frame clones and omits some. The sample contains a few hundred thousand clones, 70% to 90% of which appear only once. The chain couples TRBV18 to TRBJ1-2; TRBD1 matches at 8 bases. Input material: peripheral blood. The sequence was obtained from a man in his late teens or twenties who had recovered from COVID-19. The chain's CDR3 is CASSPPGQGDYGYTF. The CDR3 DNA sequence: TGTGCCAGCTCACCACCAGGACAGGGCGACTATGGCTACACCTTC.